This TCR beta chain was profiled in a study of cytotoxic CD8 clonotypes in ibrutinib-treated CLL. Study at large: Recorded responses included about 25 partial and 2 complete; following median approximately 68 months, approximately 14 stayed remitted and around 12 progressed. Response specimens were obtained following a median treatment duration of about 12 months, with a range of 6 to 36. Study-level results: Before falling back toward baseline at progression, clonality had risen at the time of ibrutinib response. Shared public clonotypes were rare, and on treatment they either got smaller or stayed the same.

Some clones are missing from TCRdb's copy, which holds only in-frame ones; the method was immunoSEQ multiplex PCR. The sample has fewer than 400,000 clones, roughly two thirds seen once. About this clone itself: Its specificity is not known.

The clonotype comes from a human donor with chronic lymphocytic leukemia. The sequences come from PBMCs, collected after 36 months of ibrutinib treatment.

CDR3 residues: CASSAGGSGWGSPLHF. CDR3 nucleotide sequence: TGTGCCAGCAGCGCCGGTGGATCTGGTTGGGGGTCACCCCTCCACTTT. The chain links TRBV9 to TRBJ1-6; tentatively, D is TRBD1 (5 bases). V lost 3 bases and J 10 bases, leaving 20 bases between the germline ends. Germline V gives CDR1 SGDLS, CDR2 YYNGEE. This CDR3 is 16 amino acids long.